The 27 T cell receptor beta chains given below trace back to one sample, sequenced in a study of blood T cell repertoires in COVID-19 (dated by TCRdb to 2020 to 2021). The protocol used for the library was the immunoSEQ multiplex PCR assay. TCRdb obtained this table from immuneACCESS and retained in-frame rearrangements with V and J assigned. These tables miss some clones; where compared with another copy, unresolved V genes account for less than half of the shortfall, and the remainder is unexplained. The sample table lists roughly 60,000 clones, around 86% of them with a count of one. 1% of the sample is in the top ten clones. The sequenced material came from peripheral blood. The receptors here all came from a man between 65 and 85 years old with acute or convalescent COVID-19.

This rearrangement joins TRBV5-1 to TRBJ2-5, with 11 bases that match TRBD2. CDR1 and CDR2 from the germline V gene are SGHRS and YFSETQ. There are 15 residues in the CDR3. Trimming removed 0 bases from V and 5 bases from J; junction bases left unmatched: 3. CDR3 protein: CASSLEGLAAETQYF. In DNA form, the CDR3 reads TGCGCCAGCAGCTTGGAGGGACTAGCGGCGGAGACCCAGTACTTC.

This clone was found a few times. This chain connects TRBV11-2 to TRBJ2-2; no reliable D call. CDR3 length: 13 amino acids. With 0 bases removed from V and 5 bases from J, the gap between germline ends came to 4 bases. In germline, CDR1 is SGHAT, CDR2 FQNNGV. The CDR3 DNA is TGTGCCAGCAGCTTAGATTCGACCGGGGAGCTGTTTTTT. Translation: CASSLDSTGELFF.

The chain's CDR3 is CASSTTGGDEQFF. In nucleotides, the CDR3 is TGTGCCAGCAGCACGACAGGGGGGGATGAGCAGTTCTTC. The chain uses TRBV7-2 and TRBJ2-1; TRBD1 matches at 9 bases. CDR1 is SGHTA and CDR2 is FQGNSA in the germline V gene. Germline trimming cut 5 bases from V and 8 bases from J; bases unmatched to any gene: 4. This CDR3 has 13 amino acids.

This clone was recorded once. The chain links TRBV4-1 to TRBJ2-5; TRBD1 is a possible D gene (5 bases). V was cut by 4 bases and J by 5 bases, with 17 bases left in between. In germline, CDR1 is MGHRA, CDR2 YSYEKL. CDR3 size: 15 residues. CDR3 nucleotide sequence: TGCGCCAGCAGCCTCCACGCCAGGGCTGGGGAGACCCAGTACTTC. Translated: CASSLHARAGETQYF.

This chain connects TRBV25-1 to TRBJ1-2, with 7 bases fitting TRBD1. The CDR3 extends over 15 amino acids. V lost 2 bases to trimming and J lost 8 bases; unmatched junction nucleotides: 11. Per germline, CDR1 MGHDK and CDR2 SYGVNS. The CDR3 DNA reads as TGTGCCAGCAGTGAAAGGGCAGGGGGAAGGGAAGGCTACACCTTC. This sequence encodes CASSERAGGREGYTF.

The chain combines TRBV6-5 with TRBJ2-7; no reliable D call. There are 13 residues in the CDR3. Trimming removed 6 bases at V and 1 base at J, with 10 bases between. Germline-derived CDR1 and CDR2 are MNHEY and SVGAGI. CDR3 protein: CASRTAGSYEQYF. The CDR3 DNA reads TGTGCCAGCAGGACCGCCGGGTCCTACGAGCAGTACTTC.

This clone is a singleton in its sample. In nucleotides, the CDR3 is TGTGCCATCAGTGACCGGGACAGGGGTATAGACTATGGCTACACCTTC. Translated: CAISDRDRGIDYGYTF. V usage is TRBV10-3 and J usage is TRBJ1-2, with TRBD1 matching over 10 bases. J lost 3 bases, V lost 3 bases, and 7 bases had no gene match. The germline CDR1 and CDR2 sequences are ENHRY and SYGVKD. The CDR3 is made up of 16 amino acids.

V is TRBV29-1 and J is TRBJ1-1, with D tentatively TRBD1 (6 bases). The V and J ends lost 4 bases and 0 bases respectively, with 9 bases between them. Germline values: CDR1 SQVTM, CDR2 ANQGSEA. The CDR3 is 13 amino acids. CDR3 sequence: CSVVGHMNTEAFF. The CDR3 DNA sequence: TGCAGCGTTGTGGGACACATGAACACTGAAGCTTTCTTT.

The chain recombines TRBV2 with TRBJ2-7, with D possibly being TRBD2 (6 bases). CDR3 length: 13 amino acids. Germline V gives CDR1 SNHLY, CDR2 FYNNEI. V was clipped by 7 bases and J by 5 bases, with 15 bases between them. CDR3 nucleotides: TGTGCCAGCAATTACGGGAGCTTCGACGAGCAGTACTTC. Translated: CASNYGSFDEQYF.

The chain uses TRBV27 and TRBJ1-2, with D tentatively TRBD1 (5 bases). V was pared by 5 bases and J by 1 base, with 11 bases between. Germline CDR1 and CDR2: MNHEY and SMNVEV (reference sequence). The CDR3 contains 14 residues. The CDR3 protein is CASSLGAYNYGYTF. In DNA form, the CDR3 reads TGTGCCAGCAGTCTAGGGGCATATAACTATGGCTACACCTTC.

The chain combines TRBV20-1 with TRBJ2-2, with D possibly TRBD2 on 5 matching bases. Trimming took off 3 bases at V and 2 bases at J, with 16 bases between the two ends. The CDR3 consists of 16 residues. The germline V gene encodes CDR1 DFQATT and CDR2 SNEGSKA (reference sequence). The CDR3 reads CSASRAPSGNTGELFF. The CDR3 DNA sequence: TGCAGTGCTAGTAGAGCTCCCTCGGGAAACACCGGGGAGCTGTTTTTT.

The chain employs TRBV12-3 or TRBV12-4 and TRBJ1-5; D gene uncertain. The V end was cut by 4 bases, the J end by 7 bases, with 11 bases between. This CDR3 is 13 amino acids long. The CDR3: CASSSQAGQPQHF. In DNA, the CDR3 is TGTGCCAGCAGTTCCCAGGCGGGACAGCCCCAGCATTTT.

In its sample, this clone was seen once. The chain combines TRBV27 with TRBJ1-1; TRBD1 matches 7 bases. The V gene end was trimmed by 6 bases and the J gene end by 5 bases; junction bases not matched to a gene: 9. Germline-derived CDR1 and CDR2 are MNHEY and SMNVEV (reference sequence). The CDR3 is 14 residues long. CDR3 sequence reads: CASRQTGRRTEAFF. Written as DNA, the CDR3 is TGTGCCAGCAGACAGACAGGGAGGAGGACTGAAGCTTTCTTT.

The chain is built from TRBV18 and TRBJ1-5, with D unclear. The CDR3 totals 16 residues. Between the trimmed V and J ends, which lost 0 bases and 1 base, there was a span of 10 bases. The germline V gene has CDR1 KGHSH and CDR2 LQKENI. CDR3 nucleotides: TGTGCCAGCTCACCACCTTCCGGGATGAGCAATCAGCCCCAGCATTTT. Its protein product is CASSPPSGMSNQPQHF. Together with reference TRBV18 and TRBJ1-5, the CDR3 gives the full variable domain: NAGVMQNPRHLVRRRGQEARLRCSPMKGHSHVYWYRQLPEEGLKFMVYLQKENIIDESGMPKERFSAEFPKEGPSILRIQQVVRGDSAAYFCASSPPSGMSNQPQHFGDGTRLSIL.

The chain combines TRBV7-6 with TRBJ1-2, with a weak D call TRBD1 (5 bases). Trimming removed 0 bases from V and 3 bases from J, with 17 bases in between. CDR1 is SGHVS, CDR2 FNYEAQ, per germline. The CDR3 contains 17 residues. The CDR3 coding sequence is TGTGCCAGCAGCTTAGCCCGGGGGTGGTACGACTACTATGGCTACACCTTC. This gives the protein CASSLARGWYDYYGYTF.

This clone was found once. This sequence joins TRBV19 and TRBJ1-3; D remains unclear. The germline CDR1 and CDR2 sequences are LNHDA and SQIVND (reference sequence). The CDR3 is made up of 16 amino acids. The V and J ends lost 7 bases and 0 bases respectively, with 16 bases between them. The CDR3 DNA reads TGTGCCAGTACCCGGACTGATCCTAGCTCTGGAAACACCATATATTTT. Protein: CASTRTDPSSGNTIYF.

This chain joins TRBV7-6 and TRBJ2-1; the match to TRBD1 covers 9 bases. V lost 1 base and J lost 9; bases outside the gene matches: 10. The CDR3 sequence is 16 residues long. Per germline, CDR1 SGHVS and CDR2 FNYEAQ. DNA of the CDR3: TGTGCCAGCAGCTTAGGGACCGGGACAGGGAAGAGTGAGCAGTTCTTC. Translated: CASSLGTGTGKSEQFF.

J is TRBJ2-7 and V is TRBV24-1, with TRBD2 as a possible D gene (6 bases). The germline CDR1 and CDR2 sequences are KGHDR and SFDVKD. The CDR3 has 15 residues. Trimming removed 4 bases from V and 3 bases from J, with 15 bases in between. Written as DNA, the CDR3 is TGTGCCACCAGTGACCCGGCCGGGGGAGACTACGAGCAGTACTTC. It codes for CATSDPAGGDYEQYF.

V usage is TRBV6-5 and J usage is TRBJ1-2; no clear D. V was shortened by 6 bases and J by 5 bases, with 10 bases between the two germline ends. The germline V gene has CDR1 MNHEY and CDR2 SVGAGI. CDR3 length: 12 residues. CDR3 in amino acids: CASRSSSYGYTF. Written as DNA, the CDR3 is TGTGCCAGCAGGTCCTCCAGTTATGGCTACACCTTC.

This clone has a handful of counts. The chain links TRBV30 to TRBJ1-5; D uncertain. This CDR3 comprises 16 residues. CDR1 GTSNPN and CDR2 SVGIG come from the germline V gene (reference sequence). Trimming shortened V by 2 bases and J by 0 bases, and 14 bases separated the two germline ends. The CDR3 spells CAWSSPGRHSNQPQHF. As DNA, the CDR3 is TGTGCCTGGAGTTCACCTGGGAGGCATAGCAATCAGCCCCAGCATTTT.

This sequence joins TRBV2 and TRBJ2-3, with 10 bases lining up with TRBD2. This CDR3 spans 17 amino acids. Germline-derived CDR1 and CDR2 are SNHLY and FYNNEI. With V trimmed by 2 bases and J by 6 bases, 11 bases remained unmatched. The CDR3 coding sequence is TGTGCCAGCAGTGAAAAGGCTAGGCTAGCGGGGGCTGATACGCAGTATTTT. Amino acids: CASSEKARLAGADTQYF.

V and J are TRBV19 and TRBJ1-2, with D possibly TRBD1 on 5 matching bases. This CDR3 contains 14 residues. Trimming pared 6 bases from V and 0 bases from J, leaving 11 bases between. Germline V gene sequence: CDR1 LNHDA, CDR2 SQIVND (reference sequence). As DNA, the CDR3 is TGTGCCAGTAGCCATGCGGGGGCTAACTATGGCTACACCTTC. This gives the protein CASSHAGANYGYTF. Using reference TRBV19 and TRBJ1-2 for the parts outside the CDR3, the full variable domain is DGGITQSPKYLFRKEGQNVTLSCEQNLNHDAMYWYRQDPGQGLRLIYYSQIVNDFQKGDIAEGYSVSREKKESFPLTVTSAQKNPTAFYLCASSHAGANYGYTFGSGTRLTVV.

The chain couples TRBV11-3 to TRBJ2-7; D is unresolved. From germline, CDR1 is SGHNT and CDR2 YENEEA. V dropped 4 bases and J dropped 2 bases, with 9 bases sitting between them. CDR3 length: 13 residues. The CDR3 DNA follows: TGTGCCAGCAGCTATGGCAGTACCTACGAGCAGTACTTC. This gives the protein CASSYGSTYEQYF.

The chain recombines TRBV29-1 with TRBJ2-2; 14 bases fit TRBD2. The CDR3 is 15 amino acids. Germline V lookup: CDR1 SQVTM, CDR2 ANQGSEA. With V trimmed by 6 bases and J by 5 bases, 5 bases remained unmatched. This CDR3 reads CSVLGLAGVTGELFF. DNA for the CDR3: TGCAGCGTCCTGGGACTAGCGGGAGTTACCGGGGAGCTGTTTTTT.

This clone was seen only a few times. The rearrangement links TRBV4-2 to TRBJ2-2; the D gene is possibly TRBD2 (6 bases). Trimming removed 0 bases from V and 8 bases from J, with 10 bases in between. The germline V gene has CDR1 LGHNA and CDR2 YNFKEQ. CDR3 length: 14 amino acids. The CDR3 DNA is TGTGCCAGCAGCCAAGAGGCGGGACCTGGGGAGCTGTTTTTT. Its translation is CASSQEAGPGELFF.

J is TRBJ1-4 and V is TRBV4-1; possibly TRBD1 for D (6 bases). In germline, CDR1 is MGHRA, CDR2 YSYEKL. Trimming shortened V by 1 base and J by 3 bases, and 9 bases separated the two germline ends. This CDR3 comprises 15 residues. The CDR3 DNA sequence: TGCGCCAGCAGCCAAGTGGGGGCGGCTAATGAAAAACTGTTTTTT. This translates into CASSQVGAANEKLFF.

The chain carries TRBV10-3 and TRBJ1-1; D possibly corresponds to TRBD1 (6 bases). Germline-derived CDR1 and CDR2 are ENHRY and SYGVKD. CDR3 length: 16 amino acids. V lost 1 base, J lost 0 bases, and 12 bases lay in between. CDR3 nucleotides: TGTGCCATCAGTGAGTTCGTTGGACAGTTGAACACTGAAGCTTTCTTT. Translating it yields CAISEFVGQLNTEAFF.